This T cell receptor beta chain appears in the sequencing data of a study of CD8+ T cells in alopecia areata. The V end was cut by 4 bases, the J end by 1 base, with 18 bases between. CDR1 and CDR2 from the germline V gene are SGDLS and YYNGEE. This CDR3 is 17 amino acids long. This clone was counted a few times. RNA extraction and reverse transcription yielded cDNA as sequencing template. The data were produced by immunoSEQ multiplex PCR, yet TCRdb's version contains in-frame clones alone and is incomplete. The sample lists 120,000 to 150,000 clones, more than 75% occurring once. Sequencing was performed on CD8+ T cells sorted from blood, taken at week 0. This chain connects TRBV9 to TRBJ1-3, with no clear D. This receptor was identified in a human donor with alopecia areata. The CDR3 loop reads CASSLQDSIGSGNTIYF. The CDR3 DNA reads TGTGCCAGCAGCCTCCAGGACTCAATAGGATCTGGAAACACCATATATTTT.